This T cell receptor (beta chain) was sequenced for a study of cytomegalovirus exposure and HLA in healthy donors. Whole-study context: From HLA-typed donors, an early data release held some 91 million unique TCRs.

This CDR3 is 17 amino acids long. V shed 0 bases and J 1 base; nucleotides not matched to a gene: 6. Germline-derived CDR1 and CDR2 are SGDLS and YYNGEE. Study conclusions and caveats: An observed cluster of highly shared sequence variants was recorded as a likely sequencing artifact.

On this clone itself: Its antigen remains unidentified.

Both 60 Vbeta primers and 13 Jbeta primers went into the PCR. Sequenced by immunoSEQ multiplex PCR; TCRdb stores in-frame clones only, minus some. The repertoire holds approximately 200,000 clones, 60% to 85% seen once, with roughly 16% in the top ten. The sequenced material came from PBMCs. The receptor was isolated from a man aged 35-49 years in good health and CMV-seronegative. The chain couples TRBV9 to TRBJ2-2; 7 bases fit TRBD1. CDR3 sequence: CASSVARGQLNTGELFF. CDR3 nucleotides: TGTGCCAGCAGCGTAGCGAGGGGGCAACTGAACACCGGGGAGCTGTTTTTT.